This passage covers 19 T cell receptor beta chains from one sample sequenced in a study of PD-1 blockade in mismatch repair-deficient tumors. Sequencing used immunoSEQ multiplex PCR; TCRdb keeps in-frame clones, though not all of them. The table has some 110,000 clones, 70% to 80% seen once. The source material was peripheral blood, sampled roughly 13 months after starting pembrolizumab. The source of these receptors is an adult with mismatch repair-deficient cancer.

The rearrangement joins TRBV4-3 to TRBJ2-7; D remains ambiguous. V lost 1 base, J lost 6 bases, and 7 bases lay in between. There are 12 residues in the CDR3. Germline V gives CDR1 LGHNA, CDR2 YSLEER. CDR3 sequence (DNA): TGCGCCAGCAGCCAAGGCCCCAGCGAGCAGTACTTC. Translation gives CASSQGPSEQYF.

The rearrangement joins TRBV11-2 to TRBJ2-7; TRBD2 matches at 8 bases. CDR3 length equals 15 residues. V lost 5 bases and J lost 0; bases outside the gene matches: 6. Looked up from germline, CDR1 is SGHAT and CDR2 is FQNNGV. The CDR3 is CASSTRAGGSYEQYF. As DNA, the CDR3 is TGTGCCAGCAGCACGCGGGCGGGGGGCTCCTACGAGCAGTACTTC.

J is TRBJ2-7 and V is TRBV2, with D uncertain. The CDR3 length is 14 residues. Between the trimmed V and J ends, which lost 2 bases and 1 base, there was a span of 9 bases. Per germline, CDR1 SNHLY and CDR2 FYNNEI. CDR3 sequence reads: CASSENAGSYEQYF. The CDR3 DNA is TGTGCCAGCAGTGAAAATGCAGGTTCCTACGAGCAGTACTTC.

J is TRBJ2-3 and V is TRBV5-8; 9 nucleotides agree with TRBD1. There are 16 residues in the CDR3. From germline, CDR1 is SGHTS and CDR2 YDEGEE. The junction had 5 bases not matched to a gene; V was cut back by 3 bases and J by 0 bases. The CDR3 spells CASSSRGQGSTDTQYF. CDR3 DNA sequence: TGTGCCAGCAGCTCCCGTGGACAGGGGAGCACAGATACGCAGTATTTT.

The chain joins TRBV30 to TRBJ2-1; 9 positions match TRBD1. V shed 5 bases and J 2 bases; nucleotides not matched to a gene: 4. This CDR3 has 14 residues. The germline gives CDR1 GTSNPN, CDR2 SVGIG (reference sequence). In DNA form, the CDR3 reads TGTGCCTGGGGGGGACAGGGACCCTACAATGAGCAGTTCTTC. This encodes CAWGGQGPYNEQFF.

As DNA, the CDR3 is TGTGCCACCAGCAAGGACCGCACAACTAATGAAAAACTGTTTTTT. Protein sequence: CATSKDRTTNEKLFF. The chain joins TRBV15 to TRBJ1-4; D not resolved. There are 15 residues in the CDR3. Germline CDR1 and CDR2: LNHNV and YYDKDF (reference sequence). The V end was cut by 4 bases, the J end by 0 bases, with 9 bases between.

This rearrangement joins TRBV10-1 to TRBJ1-3, with D possibly TRBD1 on 5 matching bases. CDR1 WNHNN and CDR2 SYGVQD come from the germline V gene (reference sequence). This CDR3 is built from 12 residues. V lost 9 bases to trimming and J lost 3 bases, with 9 bases between them. The CDR3 region is CASQDIGNTIYF. The DNA of the CDR3 is TGCGCCAGTCAGGACATTGGAAACACCATATATTTT.

The chain links TRBV29-1 to TRBJ2-2; a possible D gene is TRBD2 (6 bases). Germline V gene sequence: CDR1 SQVTM, CDR2 ANQGSEA. V was shortened by 4 bases and J by 5 bases, with 11 bases between the two germline ends. The CDR3 has 13 residues. The CDR3: CSVGRAGTGELFF. The CDR3 DNA reads as TGCAGCGTTGGTCGAGCGGGTACCGGGGAGCTGTTTTTT.

The chain combines TRBV25-1 with TRBJ2-7; D gene uncertain. The CDR3 covers 13 residues. Germline CDR1 and CDR2: MGHDK and SYGVNS. Trimming took 3 bases from V and 4 from J, leaving 10 bases between them. The CDR3 DNA reads as TGTGCCAGCAGTGACGTTGAAGGGTACGAGCAGTACTTC. The encoded protein is CASSDVEGYEQYF.

J is TRBJ1-1 and V is TRBV21-1. TRBV21-1 corresponds to a pseudogene. CDR3 size: 14 residues. CDR3 coding DNA: TGTGCCAGCAGCAAAGGCGACTTGAACACTGAAGCTTTCTTT. Translated, it gives CASSKGDLNTEAFF.

The chain carries TRBV5-1 and TRBJ2-2, with TRBD1 as a possible D gene (6 bases). The CDR3 totals 15 residues. CDR1 is SGHRS, CDR2 YFSETQ, per germline. V was trimmed by 4 bases and J by 1 base, leaving 11 bases between them. The CDR3 region has the DNA TGCGCCAGCAGCGCGGACAGCTTGAACACCGGGGAGCTGTTTTTT. The encoded protein is CASSADSLNTGELFF.

This clone was seen once. This chain links TRBV7-2 with TRBJ2-1; no definite D call. CDR1 and CDR2 from the germline V gene are SGHTA and FQGNSA. This CDR3 contains 14 residues. Trimming left V 5 bases short and J 7 bases short, with 15 bases between. The CDR3 bases are TGTGCCAGCAGCCCGAACGGGCCGTTAAATGAGCAGTTCTTC. Encoded protein: CASSPNGPLNEQFF.

The chain uses TRBV10-3 and TRBJ1-3, with D uncertain. The CDR3 is made up of 12 amino acids. CDR1 ENHRY and CDR2 SYGVKD come from the germline V gene. V was shortened by 6 bases and J by 13 bases, with 16 bases between the two germline ends. The CDR3 sequence is CAISDNVGKIYF. DNA for the CDR3: TGTGCCATCAGCGACAACGTAGGAAAGATATATTTT.

The J gene is TRBJ2-1, the V gene TRBV19, with a tentative D call TRBD2 (6 bases). Germline V gene data show CDR1 as LNHDA and CDR2 as SQIVND (reference sequence). Between the trimmed V and J ends, which lost 6 bases and 4 bases, there was a span of 19 bases. The CDR3 extends over 16 amino acids. CDR3 loop: CASRPPEGAHYNEQFF. The CDR3 bases are TGTGCCAGTAGACCCCCGGAGGGAGCACATTACAATGAGCAGTTCTTC.

The chain has TRBV5-1 and TRBJ1-5; perhaps TRBD1 as D (6 bases). The germline V gene encodes CDR1 SGHRS and CDR2 YFSETQ. This CDR3 region has 19 residues. Trimming left V 3 bases short and J 2 bases short, with 24 bases between. CDR3 sequence reads: CASSYGASDSEPRNQPQHF. CDR3 sequence (DNA): TGCGCCAGCAGCTATGGGGCCTCGGACAGCGAACCGCGCAATCAGCCCCAGCATTTT.

The V call is TRBV7-6, the J call TRBJ2-3; TRBD1 matches 10 bases. With 4 bases clipped from V and 3 bases from J, the junction kept 1 base outside the gene matches. From germline, CDR1 is SGHVS and CDR2 FNYEAQ. There are 14 residues in the CDR3. In nucleotides, the CDR3 is TGTGCCAGCAGCTCGGGACAGGGGACAGATACGCAGTATTTT. This codes for CASSSGQGTDTQYF. The entire variable domain, with the rest obtained from reference TRBV7-6 and TRBJ2-3, is as follows: GAGVSQSPRYKVTKRGQDVALRCDPISGHVSLYWYRQALGQGPEFLTYFNYEAQQDKSGLPNDRFSAERPEGSISTLTIQRTEQRDSAMYRCASSSGQGTDTQYFGPGTRLTVL.

This chain connects TRBV19 to TRBJ2-5; a weak D match, TRBD1 (6 bases). Germline values: CDR1 LNHDA, CDR2 SQIVND (reference sequence). Between the trimmed V and J ends, which lost 3 bases and 3 bases, there was a span of 14 bases. CDR3 size: 15 residues. This CDR3 is CASSMSPGHKETQYF. DNA of the CDR3: TGTGCCAGTAGTATGTCTCCGGGACACAAAGAGACCCAGTACTTC.

V and J are TRBV7-6 and TRBJ1-1, with 7 bases matching TRBD1. This CDR3 has 16 amino acids. Germline CDR1 reads SGHVS; CDR2 reads FNYEAQ. J lost 0 bases, V lost 1 base, and 5 bases had no gene match. The CDR3 nucleotides read TGTGCCAGCAGCTTAGGTAGGGACAGATTGAACACTGAAGCTTTCTTT. This translates into CASSLGRDRLNTEAFF.

The CDR3 region is CASSQWTTEAFF. As DNA, the CDR3 is TGTGCCAGCTCTCAGTGGACCACTGAAGCTTTCTTT. The chain couples TRBV14 to TRBJ1-1, with no clear D. Germline CDR1 is SGHDN and CDR2 is FVKESK. The length of the CDR3 is 12 residues. Trimming removed 8 bases from V and 4 bases from J, with 11 bases in between. The complete variable domain, with remaining parts taken from reference TRBV14 and TRBJ1-1, reads EAGVTQFPSHSVIEKGQTVTLRCDPISGHDNLYWYRRVMGKEIKFLLHFVKESKQDESGMPNNRFLAERTGGTYSTLKVQPAELEDSGVYFCASSQWTTEAFFGQGTRLTVV.